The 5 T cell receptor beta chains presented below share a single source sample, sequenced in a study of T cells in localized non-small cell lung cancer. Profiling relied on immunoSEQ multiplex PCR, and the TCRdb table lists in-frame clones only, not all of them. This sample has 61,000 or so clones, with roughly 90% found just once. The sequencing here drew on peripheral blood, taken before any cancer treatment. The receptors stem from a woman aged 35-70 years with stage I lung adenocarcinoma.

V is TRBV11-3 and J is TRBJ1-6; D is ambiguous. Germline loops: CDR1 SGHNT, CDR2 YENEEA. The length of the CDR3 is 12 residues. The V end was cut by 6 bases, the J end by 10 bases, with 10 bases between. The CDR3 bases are TGTGCCAGCAGACAGACACGATCACCCCTCCACTTT. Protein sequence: CASRQTRSPLHF.

CDR3 nucleotide sequence: TGTGCCAGCAGCCTGGGGAACGGGGGCTCAGATACGCAGTATTTT. Protein sequence: CASSLGNGGSDTQYF. This chain connects TRBV7-2 to TRBJ2-3; D possibly matches TRBD1 or TRBD2 (6 bases each). The V gene lost 5 bases and the J gene lost 4 bases, with 16 bases spanning the gap. Germline CDR1 reads SGHTA; CDR2 reads FQGNSA. The CDR3 loop spans 15 amino acids.

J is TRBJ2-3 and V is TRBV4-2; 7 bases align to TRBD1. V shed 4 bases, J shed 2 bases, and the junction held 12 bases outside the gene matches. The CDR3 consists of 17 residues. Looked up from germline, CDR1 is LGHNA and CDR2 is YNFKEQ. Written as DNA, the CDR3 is TGTGCCAGCAGCCTCCTCGGACCGACAGGGTCCACAGATACGCAGTATTTT. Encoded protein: CASSLLGPTGSTDTQYF.

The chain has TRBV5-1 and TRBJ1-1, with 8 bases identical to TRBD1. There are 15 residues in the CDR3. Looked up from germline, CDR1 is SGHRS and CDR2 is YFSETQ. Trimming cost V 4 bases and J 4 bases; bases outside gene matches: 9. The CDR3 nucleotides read TGCGCCAGCAGCAGCACGGGGACAGGCGCCACTGAAGCTTTCTTT. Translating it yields CASSSTGTGATEAFF.

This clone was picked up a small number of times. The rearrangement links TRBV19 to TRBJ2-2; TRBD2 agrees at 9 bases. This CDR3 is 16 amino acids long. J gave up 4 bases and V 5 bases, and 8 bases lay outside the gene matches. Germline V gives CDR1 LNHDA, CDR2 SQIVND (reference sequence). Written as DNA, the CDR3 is TGTGCCAGTAGTGCTGGGGGACTAGCAATCACCGGGGAGCTGTTTTTT. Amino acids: CASSAGGLAITGELFF. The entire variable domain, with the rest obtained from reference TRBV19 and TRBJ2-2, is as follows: DGGITQSPKYLFRKEGQNVTLSCEQNLNHDAMYWYRQDPGQGLRLIYYSQIVNDFQKGDIAEGYSVSREKKESFPLTVTSAQKNPTAFYLCASSAGGLAITGELFFGEGSRLTVL.